This TCR beta chain was captured by sequencing in a study of blood T cell repertoires in COVID-19. As for the study in general: Spain, Italy and the United States supplied samples that represented acute and convalescent COVID-19. PBMCs, B-cell-depleted T cells, or T cells provided the cDNA or gDNA that made up the material.

The ends lost 6 bases at V and 4 bases at J; junction bases unmatched: 5. This CDR3 is 16 amino acids long. The V gene's germline CDR1 is LGHDT and CDR2 YNNKEL (reference sequence). Original methodology: Reference gene primers were amplified, and this amplification served to estimate nucleated cell counts. Clones were sequenced by immunoSEQ multiplex PCR, and TCRdb holds only the in-frame ones, with some missing. V and J calls and clone size follow that table, whereas D and trimming were derived from the DNA. The sample has more than 85,000 clones, roughly 87% seen once. The sequence was obtained from a woman aged 55-69 years with acute or convalescent COVID-19. The chain carries TRBV3-1 (or the pseudogene TRBV3-2) and TRBJ2-1, with TRBD2 identical over 14 bases. Sequencing input: peripheral blood. The CDR3 here is CASSPWTSGRYNEQFF. The DNA for the CDR3 is TGTGCCAGCAGTCCTTGGACTAGCGGGAGGTACAATGAGCAGTTCTTC.